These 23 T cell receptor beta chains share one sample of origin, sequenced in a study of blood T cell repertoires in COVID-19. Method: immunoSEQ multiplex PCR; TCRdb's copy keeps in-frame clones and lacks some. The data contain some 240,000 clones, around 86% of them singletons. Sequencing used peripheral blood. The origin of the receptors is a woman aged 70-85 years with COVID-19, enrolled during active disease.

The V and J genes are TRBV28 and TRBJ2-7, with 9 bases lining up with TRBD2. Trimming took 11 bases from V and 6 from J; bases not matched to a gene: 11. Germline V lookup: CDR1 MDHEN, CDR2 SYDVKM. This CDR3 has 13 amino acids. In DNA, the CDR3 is TGTGCCGCGGGGGCTAGCGGGACGGTCGAGCAGTACTTC. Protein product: CAAGASGTVEQYF. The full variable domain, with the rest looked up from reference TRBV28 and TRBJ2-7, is DVKVTQSSRYLVKRTGEKVFLECVQDMDHENMFWYRQDPGLGLRLIYFSYDVKMKEKGDIPEGYSVSREKKERFSLILESASTNQTSMYLCAAGASGTVEQYFGPGTRLTVT.

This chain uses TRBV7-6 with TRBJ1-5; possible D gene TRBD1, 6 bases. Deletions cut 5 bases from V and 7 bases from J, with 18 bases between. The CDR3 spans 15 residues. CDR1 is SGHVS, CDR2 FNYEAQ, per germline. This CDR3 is CASSPNQKGGQPQHF. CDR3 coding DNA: TGTGCCAGCAGCCCCAACCAAAAAGGGGGACAGCCCCAGCATTTT.

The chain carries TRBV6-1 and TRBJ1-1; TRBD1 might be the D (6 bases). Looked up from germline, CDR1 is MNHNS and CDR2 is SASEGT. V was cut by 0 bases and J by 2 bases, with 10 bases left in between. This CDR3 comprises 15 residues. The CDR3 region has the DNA TGTGCCAGCAGTGAAGCTAGGACAGTCAACACTGAAGCTTTCTTT. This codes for CASSEARTVNTEAFF.

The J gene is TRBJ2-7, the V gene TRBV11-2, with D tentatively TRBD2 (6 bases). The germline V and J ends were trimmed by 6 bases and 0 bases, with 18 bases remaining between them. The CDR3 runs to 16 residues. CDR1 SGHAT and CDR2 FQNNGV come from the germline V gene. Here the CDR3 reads CASRRLPGRSSYEQYF. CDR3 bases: TGTGCCAGCAGGCGTCTACCCGGGAGAAGCTCCTACGAGCAGTACTTC.

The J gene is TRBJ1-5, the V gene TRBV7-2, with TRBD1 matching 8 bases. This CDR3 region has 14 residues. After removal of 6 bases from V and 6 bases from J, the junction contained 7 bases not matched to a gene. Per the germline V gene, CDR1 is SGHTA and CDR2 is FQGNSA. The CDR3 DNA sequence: TGTGCCAGCAGGGAGACAGGGGAGGGTCAGCCCCAGCATTTT. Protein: CASRETGEGQPQHF.

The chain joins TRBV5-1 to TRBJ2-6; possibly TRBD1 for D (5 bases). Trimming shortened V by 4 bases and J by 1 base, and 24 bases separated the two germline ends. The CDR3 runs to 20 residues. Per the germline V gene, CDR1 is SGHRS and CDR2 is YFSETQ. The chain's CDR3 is CASSHTGPGPQRSGANVLTF. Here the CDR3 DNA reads TGCGCCAGCAGCCACACAGGTCCGGGCCCTCAAAGATCTGGGGCCAACGTCCTGACTTTC.

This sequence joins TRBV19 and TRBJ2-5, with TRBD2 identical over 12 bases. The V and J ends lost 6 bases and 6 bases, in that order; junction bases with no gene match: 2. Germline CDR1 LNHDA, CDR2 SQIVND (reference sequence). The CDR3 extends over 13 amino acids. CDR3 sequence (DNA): TGTGCCAGTAGGACTAGCGGGAGCAAGACCCAGTACTTC. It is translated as CASRTSGSKTQYF.

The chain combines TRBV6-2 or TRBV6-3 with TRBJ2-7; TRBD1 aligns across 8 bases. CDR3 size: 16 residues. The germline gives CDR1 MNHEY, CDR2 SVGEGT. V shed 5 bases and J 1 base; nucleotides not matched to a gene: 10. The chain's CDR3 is CASSPGAGQVSYEQYF. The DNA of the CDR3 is TGTGCCAGCAGTCCAGGGGCGGGACAGGTATCCTACGAGCAGTACTTC.

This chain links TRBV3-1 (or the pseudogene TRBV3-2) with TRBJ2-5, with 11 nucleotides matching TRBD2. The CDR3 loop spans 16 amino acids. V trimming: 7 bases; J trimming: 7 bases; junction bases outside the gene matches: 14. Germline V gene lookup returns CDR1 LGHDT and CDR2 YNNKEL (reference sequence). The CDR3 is CASTRGTSGGLRTQYF. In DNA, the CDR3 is TGTGCCAGCACCCGCGGGACTAGCGGAGGCCTTCGGACCCAGTACTTC.

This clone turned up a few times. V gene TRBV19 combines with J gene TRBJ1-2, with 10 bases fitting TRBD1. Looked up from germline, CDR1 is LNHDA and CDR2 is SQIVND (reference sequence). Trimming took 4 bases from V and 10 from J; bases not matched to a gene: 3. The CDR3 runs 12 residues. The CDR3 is CASSTGQGFYTF. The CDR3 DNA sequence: TGTGCCAGTAGTACGGGACAGGGGTTCTACACCTTC.

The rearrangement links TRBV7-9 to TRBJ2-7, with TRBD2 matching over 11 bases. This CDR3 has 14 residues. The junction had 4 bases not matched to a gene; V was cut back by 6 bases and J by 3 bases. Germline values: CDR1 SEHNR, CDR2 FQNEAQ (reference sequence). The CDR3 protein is CASRELAGVYEQYF. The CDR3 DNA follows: TGTGCCAGCAGAGAACTAGCGGGAGTCTACGAGCAGTACTTC.

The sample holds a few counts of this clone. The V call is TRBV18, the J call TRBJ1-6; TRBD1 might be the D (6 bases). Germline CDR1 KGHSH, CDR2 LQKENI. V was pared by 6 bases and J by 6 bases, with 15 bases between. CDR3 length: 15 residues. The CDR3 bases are TGTGCCAGCTCTAATCAGGGGCTGGGTAATTCACCCCTCCACTTT. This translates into CASSNQGLGNSPLHF.

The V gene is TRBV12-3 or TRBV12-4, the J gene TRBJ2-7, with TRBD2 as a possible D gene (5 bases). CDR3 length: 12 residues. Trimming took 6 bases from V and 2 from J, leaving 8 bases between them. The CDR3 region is CASSRAAYEQYF. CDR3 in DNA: TGTGCCAGCAGCAGAGCGGCCTACGAGCAGTACTTC.

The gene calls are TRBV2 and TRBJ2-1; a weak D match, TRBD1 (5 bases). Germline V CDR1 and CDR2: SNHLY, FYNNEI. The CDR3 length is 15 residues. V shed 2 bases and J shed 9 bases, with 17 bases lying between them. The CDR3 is CASSETYGQRGEQFF. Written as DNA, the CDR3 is TGTGCCAGCAGTGAAACGTACGGACAAAGAGGTGAGCAGTTCTTC.

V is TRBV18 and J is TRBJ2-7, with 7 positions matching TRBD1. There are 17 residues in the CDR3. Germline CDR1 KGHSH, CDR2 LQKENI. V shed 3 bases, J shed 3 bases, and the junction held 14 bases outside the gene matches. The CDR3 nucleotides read TGTGCCAGCTCACCTTACAGGGGTTCACTAGGATTCTACGAGCAGTACTTC. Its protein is CASSPYRGSLGFYEQYF.

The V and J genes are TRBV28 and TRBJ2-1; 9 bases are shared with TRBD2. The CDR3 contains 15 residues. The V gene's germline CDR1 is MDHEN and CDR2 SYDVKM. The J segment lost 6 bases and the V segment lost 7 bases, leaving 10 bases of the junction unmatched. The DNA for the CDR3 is TGTGCCAGCAACCCTTTAGCGGGAGTCAGCAATGAGCAGTTCTTC. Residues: CASNPLAGVSNEQFF. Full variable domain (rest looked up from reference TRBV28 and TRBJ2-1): DVKVTQSSRYLVKRTGEKVFLECVQDMDHENMFWYRQDPGLGLRLIYFSYDVKMKEKGDIPEGYSVSREKKERFSLILESASTNQTSMYLCASNPLAGVSNEQFFGPGTRLTVL.

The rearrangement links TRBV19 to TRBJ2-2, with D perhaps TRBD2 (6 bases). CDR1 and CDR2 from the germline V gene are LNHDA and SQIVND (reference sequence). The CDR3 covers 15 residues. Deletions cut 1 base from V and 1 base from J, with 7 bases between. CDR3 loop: CASSIGGVNTGELFF. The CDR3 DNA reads TGTGCCAGTAGTATAGGCGGGGTGAACACCGGGGAGCTGTTTTTT.

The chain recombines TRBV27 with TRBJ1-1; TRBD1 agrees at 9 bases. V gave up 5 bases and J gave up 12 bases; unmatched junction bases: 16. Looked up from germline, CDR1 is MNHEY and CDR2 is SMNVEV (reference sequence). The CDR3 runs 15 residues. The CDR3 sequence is CASSRGGTGSYPTFF. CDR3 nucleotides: TGTGCCAGCAGTCGGGGGGGGACAGGGTCCTATCCGACTTTCTTT.

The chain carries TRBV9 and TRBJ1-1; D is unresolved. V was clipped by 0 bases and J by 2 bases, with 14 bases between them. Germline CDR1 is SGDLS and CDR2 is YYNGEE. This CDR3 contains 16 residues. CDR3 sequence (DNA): TGTGCCAGCAGCGTAGCCCCCGGGTCCAAAAACACTGAAGCTTTCTTT. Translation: CASSVAPGSKNTEAFF.

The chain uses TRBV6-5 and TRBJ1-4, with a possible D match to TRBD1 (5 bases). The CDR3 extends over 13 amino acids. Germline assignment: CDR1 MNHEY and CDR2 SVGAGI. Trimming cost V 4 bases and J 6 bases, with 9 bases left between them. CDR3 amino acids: CASSLKGDEKLFF. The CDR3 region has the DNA TGTGCCAGCAGTTTGAAAGGGGATGAAAAACTGTTTTTT.

The CDR3 sequence: CASSVGTSGSKGAKNIQYF. The CDR3 bases are TGTGCCAGCAGCGTAGGGACTAGCGGGAGTAAAGGAGCCAAAAACATTCAGTACTTC. J is TRBJ2-4 and V is TRBV9, with 13 bases identical to TRBD2. The V and J ends lost 0 bases and 0 bases, in that order; junction bases with no gene match: 6. This CDR3 is 19 amino acids long. CDR1 is SGDLS, CDR2 YYNGEE, per germline.

The CDR3 reads CASSLVLTSGTTDTQYF. The CDR3 DNA reads as TGTGCCAGCAGCTTGGTTCTGACTAGCGGGACCACAGATACGCAGTATTTT. The rearrangement links TRBV5-8 to TRBJ2-3; the match to TRBD2 covers 11 bases. Per germline, CDR1 SGHTS and CDR2 YDEGEE. The CDR3 extends over 17 amino acids. V lost 0 bases to trimming and J lost 2 bases; unmatched junction nucleotides: 5. Drawing the rest from reference TRBV5-8 and TRBJ2-3, the complete variable domain is EAGVTQSPTHLIKTRGQQATLRCSPISGHTSVYWYQQALGLGLQFLLWYDEGEERNRGNFPPRFSGRQFPNYSSELNVNALELEDSALYLCASSLVLTSGTTDTQYFGPGTRLTVL.

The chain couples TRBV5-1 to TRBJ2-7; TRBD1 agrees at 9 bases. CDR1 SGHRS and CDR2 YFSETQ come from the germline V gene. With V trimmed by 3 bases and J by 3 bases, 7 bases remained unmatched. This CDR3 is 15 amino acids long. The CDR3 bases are TGCGCCAGCAGCTCCCCCGGGACAGGGATCTACGAGCAGTACTTC. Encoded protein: CASSSPGTGIYEQYF.